These T cell receptor beta chains were read from a single sample in a study of cytomegalovirus exposure and HLA in healthy donors. Produced via immunoSEQ multiplex PCR; TCRdb's table is partial and in-frame only. Of 120,000 to 150,000 clones in the sample, around 80% were seen once. Source material: PBMCs. All receptors come from a middle-aged man in good health and CMV-seronegative. CDR3s include the opening cysteine and the closing phenylalanine or tryptophan. The order of the fields is D gene, J gene, V gene, clone size, CDR3 protein, CDR3 DNA. The D gene is left open where the match is weak. Some rows have no size entry. The others give once, few or many, or a class for an expanded clone.

D: -; J: TRBJ1-1; V: TRBV10-2; size: -; CDR3: CASSESSTEAFF; DNA: TGCGCCAGCAGTGAAAGTAGCACTGAAGCTTTCTTT
D: TRBD2; J: TRBJ2-7; V: TRBV5-4; size: -; CDR3: CASSSGGAYEQYF; DNA: TGTGCCAGCAGCTCCGGGGGGGCCTACGAGCAGTACTTC
D: TRBD1; J: TRBJ2-7; V: TRBV11-2; size: few; CDR3: CASSSLTGKLNEQYF; DNA: TGTGCCAGCAGCTCCCTGACAGGGAAATTGAACGAGCAGTACTTC
D: TRBD2; J: TRBJ2-3; V: TRBV30; size: -; CDR3: CAWSVGLAGDTDTQYF; DNA: TGTGCCTGGAGTGTAGGTCTGGCGGGAGACACAGATACGCAGTATTTT
D: -; J: TRBJ1-2; V: TRBV5-1; size: -; CDR3: CASSLSVRDSYGYTF; DNA: TGCGCCAGCAGCTTGAGTGTCAGGGATTCCTATGGCTACACCTTC
D: TRBD2; J: TRBJ2-1; V: TRBV18; size: -; CDR3: CASAAGGGSSYNEQFF; DNA: TGTGCCAGCGCAGCGGGGGGTGGCAGCTCCTACAATGAGCAGTTCTTC
D: TRBD1; J: TRBJ2-5; V: TRBV7-9; size: once; CDR3: CASSPYDRGQETQYF; DNA: TGTGCCAGCAGCCCTTACGACAGGGGCCAAGAGACCCAGTACTTC
D: TRBD2; J: TRBJ2-3; V: TRBV4-1; size: -; CDR3: CASSLTSGRTPDTQYF; DNA: TGCGCCAGCAGCCTGACTAGCGGGAGAACGCCAGATACGCAGTATTTT
D: TRBD2; J: TRBJ2-5; V: TRBV28; size: once; CDR3: CASSKLAGGSGETQYF; DNA: TGTGCCAGCAGTAAACTAGCGGGAGGGTCGGGAGAGACCCAGTACTTC
D: -; J: TRBJ1-1; V: TRBV10-1; size: -; CDR3: CASSDRVNTEAFF; DNA: TGCGCCAGCAGTGACAGGGTGAACACTGAAGCTTTCTTT
D: TRBD2; J: TRBJ2-3; V: TRBV9; size: once; CDR3: CASSVYGGATDTQYF; DNA: TGTGCCAGCAGCGTATACGGGGGGGCCACAGATACGCAGTATTTT
D: TRBD1; J: TRBJ2-7; V: TRBV10-3; size: -; CDR3: CAISESGGQGTYEQYF; DNA: TGTGCCATCAGTGAGTCTGGGGGACAGGGGACCTACGAGCAGTACTTC
D: -; J: TRBJ2-5; V: TRBV5-6; size: few; CDR3: CASSLEFRVGGETQYF; DNA: TGTGCCAGCAGCTTGGAGTTCCGGGTGGGGGGAGAGACCCAGTACTTC
D: -; J: TRBJ2-7; V: TRBV30; size: -; CDR3: CAWNPGLAYEQYF; DNA: TGTGCCTGGAACCCAGGGCTCGCCTACGAGCAGTACTTC
D: TRBD1; J: TRBJ2-7; V: TRBV30; size: -; CDR3: CAWGQGYEQYF; DNA: TGTGCCTGGGGACAGGGCTACGAGCAGTACTTC
D: -; J: TRBJ1-1; V: TRBV19; size: -; CDR3: CASSPPGGSTEAFF; DNA: TGTGCCAGTAGTCCACCCGGGGGATCGACTGAAGCTTTCTTT
D: -; J: TRBJ1-2; V: TRBV18; size: -; CDR3: CASSLLDSLGYGYTF; DNA: TGTGCCAGCTCGCTCTTGGACAGCCTCGGCTATGGCTACACCTTC
D: TRBD2; J: TRBJ2-1; V: TRBV5-1; size: -; CDR3: CASSGSGGYNEQFF; DNA: TGCGCCAGCAGTGGTAGCGGGGGTTACAATGAGCAGTTCTTC
D: TRBD1; J: TRBJ1-4; V: TRBV5-4; size: -; CDR3: CASSPTGSEKLFF; DNA: TGTGCCAGCAGCCCGACAGGGAGTGAAAAACTGTTTTTT
D: -; J: TRBJ2-7; V: TRBV27; size: -; CDR3: CASSLSETNSYEQYF; DNA: TGTGCCAGCAGTTTAAGTGAGACAAATTCCTACGAGCAGTACTTC
D: -; J: TRBJ2-7; V: TRBV6-5; size: few; CDR3: CASSRLPSYEQYF; DNA: TGTGCCAGCAGTCGACTACCTAGCTACGAGCAGTACTTC
D: TRBD1; J: TRBJ2-7; V: TRBV5-6; size: few; CDR3: CASSWTGGEQYF; DNA: TGTGCCAGCAGCTGGACAGGGGGAGAGCAGTACTTC
D: TRBD2; J: TRBJ2-3; V: TRBV27; size: few; CDR3: CASSLSLAGGPNTDTQYF; DNA: TGTGCCAGCAGTTTATCCCTAGCGGGGGGGCCGAACACAGATACGCAGTATTTT
D: TRBD1; J: TRBJ1-5; V: TRBV11-2; size: -; CDR3: CASSEGQGVSNQPQHF; DNA: TGTGCCAGCAGCGAGGGACAGGGGGTGTCGAATCAGCCCCAGCATTTT
D: TRBD2; J: TRBJ2-1; V: TRBV5-4; size: -; CDR3: CASTSQRDQYNEQFF; DNA: TGTGCCAGCACCTCCCAGCGGGACCAGTACAATGAGCAGTTCTTC
D: -; J: TRBJ2-2; V: TRBV7-2; size: -; CDR3: CASSSGMGGIKNTGELFF; DNA: TGTGCCAGCAGCTCCGGTATGGGGGGAATAAAGAACACCGGGGAGCTGTTTTTT
D: TRBD2; J: TRBJ2-2; V: TRBV28; size: -; CDR3: CASSSGGWNGELFF; DNA: TGTGCCAGCAGTTCGGGGGGGTGGAACGGGGAGCTGTTTTTT
D: TRBD1; J: TRBJ1-2; V: TRBV4-1; size: -; CDR3: CASSQGQGNGYTF; DNA: TGCGCCAGCAGCCAAGGACAGGGTAATGGCTACACCTTC
D: TRBD2; J: TRBJ2-7; V: TRBV7-2; size: -; CDR3: CASSLVRVREVYEQYF; DNA: TGTGCCAGCAGCTTAGTGAGAGTTCGGGAGGTCTACGAGCAGTACTTC
D: TRBD1; J: TRBJ1-4; V: TRBV5-1; size: -; CDR3: CASSRGQGVNEKLFF; DNA: TGCGCCAGCAGCCGTGGACAGGGCGTTAATGAAAAACTGTTTTTT
D: -; J: TRBJ1-4; V: TRBV6-1; size: -; CDR3: CAACSGPATNEKLFF; DNA: TGTGCCGCCTGTTCGGGTCCCGCAACTAATGAAAAACTGTTTTTT